The TCR beta chain under discussion was sequenced for a study of blood T cell repertoires in COVID-19. Study context: Sites in the United States, Italy and Spain provided acute and convalescent COVID-19 samples. The cDNA or gDNA used as material had been derived from T cells, B-cell-depleted T cells, or PBMCs.

The length of the CDR3 is 14 residues. CDR1 and CDR2 (germline): KGHSH, LQKENI. The germline V and J ends were trimmed by 3 bases and 0 bases, with 7 bases remaining between them. Per the authors' pipeline: Scientists estimated how many nucleated cells there were by amplifying reference gene primers. The repertoire was sequenced with immunoSEQ multiplex PCR; TCRdb's copy has only in-frame clones and lacks some. The DNA gave D and trimming, while V, J and clone size come from that table. The sample lists about 65,000 clones, 80% to 90% occurring once. This chain links TRBV18 with TRBJ2-3; D ambiguous. The TCR was taken from an elderly man with acute or convalescent COVID-19. Material: peripheral blood. CDR3 bases: TGTGCCAGCTCACCCCTAGAAAGCACAGATACGCAGTATTTT. Protein sequence: CASSPLESTDTQYF.